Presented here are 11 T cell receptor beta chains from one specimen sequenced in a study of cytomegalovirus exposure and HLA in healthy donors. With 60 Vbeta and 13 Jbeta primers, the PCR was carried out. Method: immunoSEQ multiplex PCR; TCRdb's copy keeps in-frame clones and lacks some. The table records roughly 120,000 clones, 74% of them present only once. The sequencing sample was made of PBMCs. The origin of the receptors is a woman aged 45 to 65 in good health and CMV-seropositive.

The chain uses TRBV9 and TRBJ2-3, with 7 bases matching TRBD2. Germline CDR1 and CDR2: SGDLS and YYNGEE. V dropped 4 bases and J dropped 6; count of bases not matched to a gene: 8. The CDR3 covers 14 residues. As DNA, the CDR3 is TGTGCCAGCAGCCAGACTAGCCGAGTTGATACGCAGTATTTT. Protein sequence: CASSQTSRVDTQYF.

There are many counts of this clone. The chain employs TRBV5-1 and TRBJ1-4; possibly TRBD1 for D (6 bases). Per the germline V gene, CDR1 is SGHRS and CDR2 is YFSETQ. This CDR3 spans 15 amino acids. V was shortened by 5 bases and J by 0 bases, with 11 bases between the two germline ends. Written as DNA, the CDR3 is TGCGCCAGCAGTTCCGGACAGCCAACTAATGAAAAACTGTTTTTT. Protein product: CASSSGQPTNEKLFF.

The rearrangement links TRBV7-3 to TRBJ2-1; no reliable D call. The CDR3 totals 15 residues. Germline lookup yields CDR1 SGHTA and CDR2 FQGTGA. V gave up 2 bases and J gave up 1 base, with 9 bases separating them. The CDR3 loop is CASSLVARSYNEQFF. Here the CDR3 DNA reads TGTGCCAGCAGCTTAGTAGCCCGGTCCTACAATGAGCAGTTCTTC.

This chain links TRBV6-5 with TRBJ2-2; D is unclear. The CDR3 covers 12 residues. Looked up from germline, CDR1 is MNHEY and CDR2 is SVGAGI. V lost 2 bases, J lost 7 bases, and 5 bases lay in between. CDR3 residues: CASSYEVGELFF. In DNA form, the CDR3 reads TGTGCCAGCAGTTACGAGGTCGGGGAGCTGTTTTTT.

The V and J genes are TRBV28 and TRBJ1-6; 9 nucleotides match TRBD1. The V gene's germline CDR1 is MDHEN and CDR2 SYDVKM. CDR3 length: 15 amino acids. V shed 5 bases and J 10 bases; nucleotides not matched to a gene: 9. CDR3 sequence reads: CASSPRDRVVSPLHF. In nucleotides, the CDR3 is TGTGCCAGCAGTCCGCGGGACAGGGTAGTCTCACCCCTCCACTTT.

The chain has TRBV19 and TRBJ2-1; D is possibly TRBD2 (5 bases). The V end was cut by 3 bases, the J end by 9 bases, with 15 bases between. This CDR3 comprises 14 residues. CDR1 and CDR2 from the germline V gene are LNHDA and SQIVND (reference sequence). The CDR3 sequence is CASSMGPGIAEQFF. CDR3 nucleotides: TGTGCCAGTAGTATGGGCCCGGGGATTGCTGAGCAGTTCTTC.

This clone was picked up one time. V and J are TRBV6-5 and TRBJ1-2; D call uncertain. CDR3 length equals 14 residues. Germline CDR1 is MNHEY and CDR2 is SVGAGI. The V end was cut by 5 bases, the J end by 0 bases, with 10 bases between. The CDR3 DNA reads TGTGCCAGCAGTCAACGCAGGACTAACTATGGCTACACCTTC. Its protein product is CASSQRRTNYGYTF.

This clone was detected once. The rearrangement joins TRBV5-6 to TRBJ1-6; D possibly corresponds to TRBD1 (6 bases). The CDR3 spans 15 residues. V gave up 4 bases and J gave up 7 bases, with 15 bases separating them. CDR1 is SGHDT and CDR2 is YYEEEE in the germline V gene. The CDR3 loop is CASSPRGAENSPLHF. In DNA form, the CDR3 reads TGTGCCAGCAGCCCCAGGGGCGCAGAAAATTCACCCCTCCACTTT.

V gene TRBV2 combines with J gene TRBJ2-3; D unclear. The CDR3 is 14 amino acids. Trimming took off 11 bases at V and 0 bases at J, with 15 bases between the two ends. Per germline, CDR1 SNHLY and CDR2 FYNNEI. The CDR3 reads CASRDPPSTDTQYF. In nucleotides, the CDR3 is TGTGCCTCTCGAGATCCCCCTAGCACAGATACGCAGTATTTT.

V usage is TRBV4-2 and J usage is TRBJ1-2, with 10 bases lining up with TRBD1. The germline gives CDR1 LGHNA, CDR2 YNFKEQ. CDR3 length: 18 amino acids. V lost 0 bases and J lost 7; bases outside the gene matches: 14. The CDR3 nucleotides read TGTGCCAGCAGCCAAGATCTTAGAGACAGGGGGCTTTTCGTTGGCTACACCTTC. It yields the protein CASSQDLRDRGLFVGYTF.

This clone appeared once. The chain's CDR3 is CASSLAAAVLPTDTQYF. The CDR3, as DNA: TGTGCCAGCAGCTTGGCCGCGGCGGTTCTTCCCACAGATACGCAGTATTTT. V is TRBV5-5 and J is TRBJ2-3; D uncertain. Trimming pared 0 bases from V and 2 bases from J, leaving 16 bases between. The germline V gene has CDR1 SGHKS and CDR2 YYEKEE (reference sequence). The CDR3 is 17 residues long.